What follows are 8 T cell receptor beta chains derived from one specimen sequenced in a study of beta chain features in type 1 diabetes. Whole-study results and caveats: Among patients with Type 1 diabetes, TCRB CDR3s were moderately but significantly shorter in every one of the four CD4+ subsets.

The sequenced template was cDNA made from the entire isolated RNA. Clones were read by immunoSEQ multiplex PCR, and TCRdb kept only the in-frame ones, dropping some. The sample has more than 120,000 clones, roughly an eighth seen once. Antigen specificity for these receptors is unknown. What was sequenced was central memory CD4+ T cells from blood. Receptor source: a man between 18 and 29 years old with type 1 diabetes.

This chain links TRBV7-9 with TRBJ2-2; tentative D call: TRBD2 (5 bases). This CDR3 region has 14 residues. Germline V gives CDR1 SEHNR, CDR2 FQNEAQ (reference sequence). V was shortened by 2 bases and J by 3 bases, with 7 bases between the two germline ends. The CDR3: CASSLSGDTGELFF. In nucleotides, the CDR3 is TGTGCCAGCAGCTTATCCGGGGACACCGGGGAGCTGTTTTTT.

V usage is TRBV7-2 and J usage is TRBJ2-3; no clear D. The ends were cut back, 5 bases at V and 2 bases at J, with 5 bases in the middle. CDR1 is SGHTA and CDR2 is FQGNSA in the germline V gene. The CDR3 runs to 12 residues. Here the CDR3 DNA reads TGTGCCAGCAGCAGATACACAGATACGCAGTATTTT. Protein sequence: CASSRYTDTQYF.

This rearrangement joins TRBV27 to TRBJ1-4; tentatively, D is TRBD1 (5 bases). The CDR3 is 13 residues long. Trimming left V 8 bases short and J 4 bases short, with 11 bases between. CDR1 and CDR2 (germline): MNHEY, SMNVEV (reference sequence). CDR3 DNA sequence: TGTGCCAGCGGGGCAGCAGATAATGAAAAACTGTTTTTT. Protein product: CASGAADNEKLFF. The entire variable domain, with the rest obtained from reference TRBV27 and TRBJ1-4, is as follows: EAQVTQNPRYLITVTGKKLTVTCSQNMNHEYMSWYRQDPGLGLRQIYYSMNVEVTDKGDVPEGYKVSRKEKRNFPLILESPSPNQTSLYFCASGAADNEKLFFGSGTQLSVL.

This chain joins TRBV5-1 and TRBJ1-1; tentatively, D is TRBD1 (5 bases). Trimming pared 4 bases from V and 0 bases from J, leaving 13 bases between. Germline CDR1 reads SGHRS; CDR2 reads YFSETQ. There are 15 residues in the CDR3. CDR3 region: CASSPAGGMNTEAFF. CDR3 DNA sequence: TGCGCCAGCAGCCCTGCGGGGGGAATGAACACTGAAGCTTTCTTT.

This clone was detected a few times. The rearrangement links TRBV7-9 to TRBJ1-5, with TRBD1 identical over 8 bases. CDR3 length equals 14 residues. The V and J ends lost 4 bases and 5 bases, in that order; junction bases with no gene match: 4. Germline CDR1 is SEHNR and CDR2 is FQNEAQ (reference sequence). The CDR3 bases are TGTGCCAGCAGCTACGGACAGGGCCATCAGCCCCAGCATTTT. Encoded protein: CASSYGQGHQPQHF. The full variable domain, rest sourced from reference TRBV7-9 and TRBJ1-5, is DTGVSQNPRHKITKRGQNVTFRCDPISEHNRLYWYRQTLGQGPEFLTYFQNEAQLEKSRLLSDRFSAERPKGSFSTLEIQRTEQGDSAMYLCASSYGQGHQPQHFGDGTRLSIL.

This clone turned up a few times. The gene calls are TRBV9 and TRBJ2-3, with 10 bases identical to TRBD1. CDR3 size: 16 residues. Germline loops: CDR1 SGDLS, CDR2 YYNGEE. Trimming removed 2 bases from V and 0 bases from J; junction bases left unmatched: 3. CDR3: CASSVGTGASTDTQYF. CDR3 DNA: TGTGCCAGCAGCGTCGGGACAGGGGCTAGCACAGATACGCAGTATTTT.

V and J are TRBV5-1 and TRBJ2-3; no clear D. V lost 5 bases and J 2 bases, leaving 12 bases between the germline ends. Germline CDR1 reads SGHRS; CDR2 reads YFSETQ. The CDR3 totals 14 residues. CDR3: CASRNLENTDTQYF. The DNA of the CDR3 is TGCGCCAGCAGGAACCTAGAAAACACAGATACGCAGTATTTT.

This clone was found a few times. V usage is TRBV25-1 and J usage is TRBJ2-1; D gene unclear. CDR1 and CDR2 (germline): MGHDK, SYGVNS. The CDR3 loop spans 14 amino acids. V was cut by 6 bases and J by 3 bases, with 12 bases left in between. The CDR3 nucleotides are TGTGCCAGCAGGGGTAGAATGGACTACAATGAGCAGTTCTTC. Translation gives CASRGRMDYNEQFF.